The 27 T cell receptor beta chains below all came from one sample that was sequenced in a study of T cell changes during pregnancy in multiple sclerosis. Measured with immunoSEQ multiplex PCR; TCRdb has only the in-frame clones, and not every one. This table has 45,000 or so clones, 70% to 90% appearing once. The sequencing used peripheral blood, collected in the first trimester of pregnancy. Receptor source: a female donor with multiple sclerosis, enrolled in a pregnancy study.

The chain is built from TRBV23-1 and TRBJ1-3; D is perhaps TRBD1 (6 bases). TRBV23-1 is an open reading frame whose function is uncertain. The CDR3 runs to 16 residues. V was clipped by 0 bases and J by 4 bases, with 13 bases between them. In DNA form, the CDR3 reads TGCGCCAGCAGTCAATCGCGGGGGGCTAGCGGAAACACCATATATTTT. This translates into CASSQSRGASGNTIYF.

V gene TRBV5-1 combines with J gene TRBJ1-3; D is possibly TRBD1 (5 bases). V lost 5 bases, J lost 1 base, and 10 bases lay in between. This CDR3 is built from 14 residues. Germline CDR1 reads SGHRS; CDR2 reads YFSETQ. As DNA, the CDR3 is TGCGCCAGCAGTTCGACAGAGTCTGGAAACACCATATATTTT. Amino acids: CASSSTESGNTIYF.

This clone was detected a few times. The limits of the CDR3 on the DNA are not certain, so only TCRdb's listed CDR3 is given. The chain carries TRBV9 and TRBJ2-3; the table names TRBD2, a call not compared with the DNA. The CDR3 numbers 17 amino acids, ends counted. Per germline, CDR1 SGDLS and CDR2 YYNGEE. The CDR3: CASSTPRGGFLADTQYF.

CDR3 region: CASNTRQANTIYF. Here the CDR3 DNA reads TGTGCCAGCAACACCCGGCAAGCGAACACCATATATTTT. J is TRBJ1-3 and V is TRBV6-1, with D uncertain. CDR1 and CDR2 from the germline V gene are MNHNS and SASEGT. V lost 7 bases, J lost 7 bases, and 14 bases lay in between. The CDR3 has 13 amino acids.

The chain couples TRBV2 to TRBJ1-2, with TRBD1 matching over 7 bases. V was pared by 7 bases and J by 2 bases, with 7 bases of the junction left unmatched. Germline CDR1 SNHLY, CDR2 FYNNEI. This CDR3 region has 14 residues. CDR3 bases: TGTGCCAGCATCCGGGACAGTGAGAACTATGGCTACACCTTC. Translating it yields CASIRDSENYGYTF.

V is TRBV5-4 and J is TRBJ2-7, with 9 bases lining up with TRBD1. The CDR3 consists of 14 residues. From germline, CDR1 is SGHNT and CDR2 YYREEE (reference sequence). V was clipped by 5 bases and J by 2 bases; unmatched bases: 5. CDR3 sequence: CASRVDRGPYEQYF. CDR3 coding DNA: TGTGCCAGCAGGGTGGACAGGGGCCCCTACGAGCAGTACTTC. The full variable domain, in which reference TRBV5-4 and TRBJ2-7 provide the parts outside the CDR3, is ETGVTQSPTHLIKTRGQQVTLRCSSQSGHNTVSWYQQALGQGPQFIFQYYREEENGRGNFPPRFSGLQFPNYSSELNVNALELDDSALYLCASRVDRGPYEQYFGPGTRLTVT.

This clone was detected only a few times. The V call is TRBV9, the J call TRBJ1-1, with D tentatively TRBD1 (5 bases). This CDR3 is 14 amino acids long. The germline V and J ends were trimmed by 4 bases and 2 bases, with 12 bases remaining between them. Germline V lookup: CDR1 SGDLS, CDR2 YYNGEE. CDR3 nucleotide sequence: TGTGCCAGCAGCCTTCTGACAGTTAACACTGAAGCTTTCTTT. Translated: CASSLLTVNTEAFF.

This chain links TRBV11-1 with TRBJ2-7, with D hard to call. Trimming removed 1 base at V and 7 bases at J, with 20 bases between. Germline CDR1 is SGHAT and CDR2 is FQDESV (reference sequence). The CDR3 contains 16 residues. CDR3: CASSLEMSAPWWEQYF. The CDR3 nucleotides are TGTGCCAGCAGCTTAGAAATGAGTGCCCCGTGGTGGGAGCAGTACTTC.

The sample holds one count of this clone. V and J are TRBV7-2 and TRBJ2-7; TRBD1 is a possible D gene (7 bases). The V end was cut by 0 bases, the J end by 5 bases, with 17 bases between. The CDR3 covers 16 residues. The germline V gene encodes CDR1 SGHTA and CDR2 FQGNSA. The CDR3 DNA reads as TGTGCCAGCAGCTTAGCGTTACTAGCTCAGGGGGACGAGCAGTACTTC. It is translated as CASSLALLAQGDEQYF.

The CDR3: CASRQTQGTNTEAFF. In nucleotides, the CDR3 is TGTGCCAGTAGGCAAACACAGGGAACGAACACTGAAGCTTTCTTT. This chain uses TRBV19 with TRBJ1-1; a weak D match, TRBD1 (6 bases). This CDR3 comprises 15 residues. Germline loops: CDR1 LNHDA, CDR2 SQIVND (reference sequence). Trimming stripped 6 bases from V and 1 base from J, with 15 bases between.

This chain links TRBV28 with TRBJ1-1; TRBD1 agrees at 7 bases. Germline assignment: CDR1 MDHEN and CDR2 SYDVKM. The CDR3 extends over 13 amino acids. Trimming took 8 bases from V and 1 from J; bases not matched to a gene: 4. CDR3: CASGGTANTEAFF. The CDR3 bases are TGTGCCAGCGGCGGGACAGCGAACACTGAAGCTTTCTTT. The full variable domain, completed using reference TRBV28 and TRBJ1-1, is DVKVTQSSRYLVKRTGEKVFLECVQDMDHENMFWYRQDPGLGLRLIYFSYDVKMKEKGDIPEGYSVSREKKERFSLILESASTNQTSMYLCASGGTANTEAFFGQGTRLTVV.

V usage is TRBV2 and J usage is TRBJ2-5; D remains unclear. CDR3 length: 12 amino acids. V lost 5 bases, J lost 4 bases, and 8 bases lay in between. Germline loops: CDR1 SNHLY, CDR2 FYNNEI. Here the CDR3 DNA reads TGTGCCAGCAGTATCCTAGGAGAGACCCAGTACTTC. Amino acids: CASSILGETQYF.

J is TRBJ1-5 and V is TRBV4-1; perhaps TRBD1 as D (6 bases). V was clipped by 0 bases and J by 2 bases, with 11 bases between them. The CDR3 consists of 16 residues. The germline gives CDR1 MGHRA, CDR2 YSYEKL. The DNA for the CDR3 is TGCGCCAGCAGCCAAGATGGGGGCCTGGGCAATCAGCCCCAGCATTTT. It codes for CASSQDGGLGNQPQHF.

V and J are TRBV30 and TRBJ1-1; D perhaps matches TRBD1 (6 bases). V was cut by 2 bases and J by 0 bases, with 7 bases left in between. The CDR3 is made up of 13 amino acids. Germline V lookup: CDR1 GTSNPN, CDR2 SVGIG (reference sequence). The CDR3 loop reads CAWSTGMNTEAFF. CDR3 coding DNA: TGTGCCTGGAGTACAGGGATGAACACTGAAGCTTTCTTT.

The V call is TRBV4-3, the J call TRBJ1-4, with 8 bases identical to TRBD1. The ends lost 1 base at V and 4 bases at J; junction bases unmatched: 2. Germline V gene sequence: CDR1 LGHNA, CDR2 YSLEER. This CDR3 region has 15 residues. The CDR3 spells CASSQAGGHNEKLFF. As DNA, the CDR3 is TGCGCCAGCAGCCAAGCAGGGGGCCATAATGAAAAACTGTTTTTT.

In DNA form, the CDR3 reads TGCGCCAGCAGCTGGGCGACTAGCGGGGGAAACAATGAGCAGTTCTTC. Encoded protein: CASSWATSGGNNEQFF. This chain uses TRBV5-1 with TRBJ2-1, with TRBD2 matching 12 bases. V was clipped by 3 bases and J by 5 bases; unmatched bases: 6. The CDR3 has 16 amino acids. Germline-derived CDR1 and CDR2 are SGHRS and YFSETQ.

This CDR3 is CASSRRGGLGNEQFF. The CDR3 DNA sequence: TGTGCCAGCAGCCGCCGAGGAGGGTTAGGAAATGAGCAGTTCTTC. This chain links TRBV5-4 with TRBJ2-1; possible D gene TRBD2, 6 bases. This CDR3 contains 15 residues. Germline V gene lookup returns CDR1 SGHNT and CDR2 YYREEE (reference sequence). Trimming took 4 bases from V and 7 from J, leaving 18 bases between them. Full variable domain (rest looked up from reference TRBV5-4 and TRBJ2-1): ETGVTQSPTHLIKTRGQQVTLRCSSQSGHNTVSWYQQALGQGPQFIFQYYREEENGRGNFPPRFSGLQFPNYSSELNVNALELDDSALYLCASSRRGGLGNEQFFGPGTRLTVL.

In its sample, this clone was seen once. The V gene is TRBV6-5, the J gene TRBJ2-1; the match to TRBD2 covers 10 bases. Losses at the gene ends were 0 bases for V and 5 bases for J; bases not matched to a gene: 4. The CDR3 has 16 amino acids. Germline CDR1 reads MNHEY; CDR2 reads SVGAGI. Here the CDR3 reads CASSYSASGGHNEQFF. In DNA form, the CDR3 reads TGTGCCAGCAGTTACTCGGCTAGCGGGGGCCACAATGAGCAGTTCTTC.

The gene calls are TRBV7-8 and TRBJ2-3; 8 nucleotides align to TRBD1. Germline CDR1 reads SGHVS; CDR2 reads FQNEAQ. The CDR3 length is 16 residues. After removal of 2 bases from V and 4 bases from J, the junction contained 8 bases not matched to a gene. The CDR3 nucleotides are TGTGCCAGCAGCTTAAGAGACAGGGGTTTTGCAGATACGCAGTATTTT. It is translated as CASSLRDRGFADTQYF.

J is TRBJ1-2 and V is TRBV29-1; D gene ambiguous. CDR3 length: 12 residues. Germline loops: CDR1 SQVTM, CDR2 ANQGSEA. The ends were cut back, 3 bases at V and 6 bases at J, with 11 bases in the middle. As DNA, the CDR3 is TGCAGCGTTGAGGGGAGGTGGGATGGCTACACCTTC. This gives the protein CSVEGRWDGYTF.

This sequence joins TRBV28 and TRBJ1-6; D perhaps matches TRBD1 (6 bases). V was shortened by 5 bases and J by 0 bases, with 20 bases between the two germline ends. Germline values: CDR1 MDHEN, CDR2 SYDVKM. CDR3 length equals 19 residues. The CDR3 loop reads CASSPPTGYESSYNSPLHF. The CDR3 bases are TGTGCCAGCAGTCCACCCACAGGGTACGAGAGCTCCTATAATTCACCCCTCCACTTT.

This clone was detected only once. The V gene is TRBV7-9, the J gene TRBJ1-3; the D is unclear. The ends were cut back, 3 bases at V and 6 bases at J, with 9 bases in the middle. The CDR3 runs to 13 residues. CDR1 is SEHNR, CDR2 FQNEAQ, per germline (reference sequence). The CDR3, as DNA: TGTGCCAGCAGCTTTGCGGGTCAAAACACCATATATTTT. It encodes CASSFAGQNTIYF.

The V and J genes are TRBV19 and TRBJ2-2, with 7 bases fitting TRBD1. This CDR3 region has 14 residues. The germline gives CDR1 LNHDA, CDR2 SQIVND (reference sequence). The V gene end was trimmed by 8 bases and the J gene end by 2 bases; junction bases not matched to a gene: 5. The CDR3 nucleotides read TGTGCCAGTTGGGACAGTCCTAACACCGGGGAGCTGTTTTTT. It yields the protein CASWDSPNTGELFF. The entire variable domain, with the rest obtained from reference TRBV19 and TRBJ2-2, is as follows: DGGITQSPKYLFRKEGQNVTLSCEQNLNHDAMYWYRQDPGQGLRLIYYSQIVNDFQKGDIAEGYSVSREKKESFPLTVTSAQKNPTAFYLCASWDSPNTGELFFGEGSRLTVL.

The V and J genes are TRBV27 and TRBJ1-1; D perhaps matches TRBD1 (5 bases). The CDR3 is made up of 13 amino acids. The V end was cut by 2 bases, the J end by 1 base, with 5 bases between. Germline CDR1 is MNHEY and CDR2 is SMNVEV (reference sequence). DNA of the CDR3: TGTGCCAGCAGTTTAGGACAGAACACTGAAGCTTTCTTT. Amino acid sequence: CASSLGQNTEAFF.

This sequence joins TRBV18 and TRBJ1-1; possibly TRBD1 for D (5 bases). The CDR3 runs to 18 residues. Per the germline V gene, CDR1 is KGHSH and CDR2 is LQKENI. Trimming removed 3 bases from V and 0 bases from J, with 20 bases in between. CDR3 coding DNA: TGTGCCAGCTCACCCACTATCTTCAGGGCTGACCTGAACACTGAAGCTTTCTTT. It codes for CASSPTIFRADLNTEAFF.

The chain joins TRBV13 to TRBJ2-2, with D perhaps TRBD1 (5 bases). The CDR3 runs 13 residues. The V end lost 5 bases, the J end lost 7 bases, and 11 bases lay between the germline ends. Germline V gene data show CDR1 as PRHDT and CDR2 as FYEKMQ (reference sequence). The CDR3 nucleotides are TGTGCCAGCAGCGCCACAGGTCTCGGGGAGCTGTTTTTT. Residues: CASSATGLGELFF. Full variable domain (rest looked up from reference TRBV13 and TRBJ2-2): AAGVIQSPRHLIKEKRETATLKCYPIPRHDTVYWYQQGPGQDPQFLISFYEKMQSDKGSIPDRFSAQQFSDYHSELNMSSLELGDSALYFCASSATGLGELFFGEGSRLTVL.

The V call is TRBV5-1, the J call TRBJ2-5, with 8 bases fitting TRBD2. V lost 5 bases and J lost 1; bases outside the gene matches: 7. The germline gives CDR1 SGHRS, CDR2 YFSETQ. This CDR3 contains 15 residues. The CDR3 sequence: CASSLSGIGQETQYF. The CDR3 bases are TGCGCCAGCAGTCTTAGCGGGATCGGCCAAGAGACCCAGTACTTC.